This paragraph covers one T cell receptor beta chain sequence. Its antigen is as yet unknown. These data belong to a study of shared clonotypes between healthy human individuals. General study results and limits: How much donors shared clonotypes was expected to be affected by sequencing depth.

Naive CD8 cells, CD45RO-negative and positively selected for CCR7, excluded terminally differentiated effector memory CD45RA+ cells. All participating donors were Caucasian adults from Nashville, Tennessee. Germline CDR1 reads MNHEY; CDR2 reads SMNVEV (reference sequence). This CDR3 contains 15 residues. The V and J ends lost 4 bases and 0 bases respectively, with 12 bases between them. As originally analysed: Without quality scores, immunoSEQ junctional reads could not be filtered like full-length reads. Assay used: immunoSEQ multiplex PCR; TCRdb lists only in-frame clones, some missing. That table gives V, J and clone size, and the DNA gave D and trimming. The table records fewer than 850,000 clones, roughly 96% of them present only once.

The chain recombines TRBV27 with TRBJ1-1, with a weak D call TRBD1 (6 bases). This TCR derives from a man aged 25-45 years in good health. The sequenced sample was naive CD8+ T cells sorted from blood. The CDR3 sequence: CASSSRQEMNTEAFF. Here the CDR3 DNA reads TGTGCCAGCAGTTCGCGACAGGAGATGAACACTGAAGCTTTCTTT.